This T cell receptor (beta chain) was retrieved from a study of T cells in tuberculosis. Study background: T cells were selected with CD1B tetramers loaded with glucose monomycolate.

The study's findings and limits: Low-affinity CD1B-GMM tetramer-binding T cells may have been missed.

Sequencing of TCR-alpha and TCR-beta chains was unpaired. Sequencing was performed with immunoSEQ multiplex PCR; in TCRdb, only in-frame clones are kept and a portion is missing. In the table there are roughly 92,000 clones, more than 75% of which are singletons. Cells were sorted from thawed PBMC rested overnight and stained with GMM-loaded CD1B tetramer, viability dye and anti-CD3. The lipid loaded on the CD1B tetramers was C32 glucose monomycolate from Rhodococcus equi. CD14-expressing monocytes were removed from PBMC before cryopreservation and sorting. The CDR3 extends over 14 amino acids. From germline, CDR1 is SGHRS and CDR2 YFSETQ. The V end was cut by 4 bases, the J end by 2 bases, with 12 bases between.

The V gene is TRBV5-1, the J gene TRBJ2-5; perhaps TRBD1 as D (7 bases). The sample taken for sequencing was CD1b-GMM tetramer-negative cells sorted from PBMCs. This TCR was recovered from an adult woman with latent tuberculosis. The CDR3 loop is CASSPAGGQETQYF. The CDR3 DNA sequence: TGCGCCAGCAGCCCGGCAGGGGGGCAAGAGACCCAGTACTTC.